This TCR beta chain was sequenced in a study of T-cell memory formation after mild COVID-19. Study summary: The two donors had largely donor-specific TCR clusters.

Germline CDR1 is LGHDT and CDR2 is YNNKEL (reference sequence). Between the trimmed V and J ends, which lost 4 bases and 7 bases, there was a span of 19 bases. CDR3 length equals 15 residues. TCRdb processed the 5' RACE reads anew with MiXCR; each CDR3 protein has one entry. The sample has over 50,000 distinct CDR3 sequences; over 8.5% are singletons. This clonotype was seen many times. This receptor was obtained from an adult woman who had mild COVID-19 (a few samples of this study predate the infection). Cell type and time point are not known. This chain joins TRBV3-1 and TRBJ2-5, with TRBD1 as a possible D gene (6 bases). Sequencing was carried out using PBMCs or a T cell subset sorted from them (not recorded which). CDR3 residues: CASSRANQGIRTQYF. The CDR3 DNA follows: TGTGCCAGCAGCCGCGCCAATCAGGGGATCAGGACCCAGTACTTC.